The 32 T cell receptor beta chains given below trace back to one sample, sequenced in a study of regulatory T cells in long-lasting Graves disease (TCRdb year 2021). Per the publication, the time point label means: newly diagnosed GD, antithyroid drugs for less than 3 months. RNA was extracted from PBMCs in TRIzol for both TCR sequencing and RNA sequencing. The library was obtained by multiplex PCR. The reads were generated on an Illumina HiSeq 4000. TCR beta libraries were built with iRepertoire HTBI primers and Arm-PCR amplification of CDR3 regions. The public sequencing data were trimmed at Q25 with fastp and processed into clonotypes with MiXCR by TCRdb, which kept only in-frame beta chains. CDR3 protein sequences are deduplicated, and each keeps its most common genes and DNA. Across this sample there are some 490,000 distinct CDR3 sequences, with around 11% seen only once. 8% to 10% of the sample goes to the ten largest clones.

The same data also went into a second study, on T cells in Graves' hyperthyroidism and ophthalmopathy.

Material: peripheral blood mononuclear cells (PBMCs), obtained at new diagnosis, from a patient treated with antithyroid drugs. All receptors come from a woman in her 30s with Graves disease. Donor details come from another sample of the same person, matched by shared clones.

This clonotype was seen many times. The chain uses TRBV12-3 or TRBV12-4 and TRBJ2-1; D unclear. With 3 bases removed from V and 9 bases from J, the gap between germline ends came to 9 bases. The CDR3 is made up of 12 amino acids. The CDR3 loop reads CASSFIMGEQFF. The CDR3 DNA is TGTGCCAGCAGTTTTATTATGGGTGAGCAGTTCTTC.

This chain connects TRBV19 to TRBJ2-1, with 14 bases aligning to TRBD2. The CDR3 is 16 residues long. The V gene end was trimmed by 1 base and the J gene end by 11 bases; junction bases not matched to a gene: 7. Germline lookup yields CDR1 LNHDA and CDR2 SQIVND (reference sequence). The CDR3 here is CASSIGIGTSGSQQFF. CDR3 coding DNA: TGTGCCAGTAGTATAGGTATAGGGACTAGCGGGAGTCAGCAGTTCTTC.

This clonotype was seen more than once but under ten times. V is TRBV4-1 and J is TRBJ2-7, with 7 bases lining up with TRBD2. V trimming: 1 base; J trimming: 1 base; junction bases outside the gene matches: 10. Germline CDR1 is MGHRA and CDR2 is YSYEKL. This CDR3 spans 17 amino acids. The CDR3 DNA follows: TGCGCCAGCAGCCAAGGGAGGCTTGGCGGGGGATCCTACGAGCAGTACTTC. It is translated as CASSQGRLGGGSYEQYF.

In its sample, this clonotype was seen many times. The chain carries TRBV2 and TRBJ1-4; possibly TRBD1 for D (5 bases). From germline, CDR1 is SNHLY and CDR2 FYNNEI. V was trimmed by 7 bases and J by 0 bases, leaving 12 bases between them. This CDR3 has 15 residues. The CDR3 nucleotides read TGTGCCAGCATTAAAACAGGTGCAACTAATGAAAAACTGTTTTTT. This encodes CASIKTGATNEKLFF. Drawing the rest from reference TRBV2 and TRBJ1-4, the complete variable domain is EPEVTQTPSHQVTQMGQEVILRCVPISNHLYFYWYRQILGQKVEFLVSFYNNEISEKSEIFDDQFSVERPDGSNFTLKIRSTKLEDSAMYFCASIKTGATNEKLFFGSGTQLSVL.

This clonotype came up many times. This sequence joins TRBV7-8 and TRBJ1-5; possibly TRBD1 for D (6 bases). The CDR3 spans 15 residues. Germline lookup yields CDR1 SGHVS and CDR2 FQNEAQ. V lost 1 base, J lost 2 bases, and 9 bases lay in between. The CDR3 loop reads CASSLEWGRNQPQHF. CDR3 DNA sequence: TGTGCCAGCAGCTTAGAATGGGGGCGCAATCAGCCCCAGCATTTT.

This clonotype was recorded many times. The rearrangement uses TRBV7-8 and TRBJ2-3, with 15 nucleotides matching TRBD2. The CDR3 consists of 23 residues. Germline CDR1 SGHVS, CDR2 FQNEAQ. Unmatched junction bases numbered 26, after V lost 5 bases and J lost 5 bases. In nucleotides, the CDR3 is TGTGCCAGCAGCACCCCGGGACTAGCGGGAGGATTTTCTCTTTGGACTACGGGAGATACGCAGTATTTT. Translated: CASSTPGLAGGFSLWTTGDTQYF.

This chain connects TRBV25-1 to TRBJ2-7; D perhaps matches TRBD1 (7 bases). The CDR3 consists of 14 residues. Per germline, CDR1 MGHDK and CDR2 SYGVNS. V gave up 4 bases and J gave up 2 bases, with 12 bases separating them. The CDR3: CASSAGGLTYEQYF. The DNA of the CDR3 is TGTGCCAGCAGTGCAGGGGGGCTCACCTACGAGCAGTACTTC.

This clonotype has at least ten counts. J is TRBJ1-1 and V is TRBV30, with D unclear. Germline lookup yields CDR1 GTSNPN and CDR2 SVGIG (reference sequence). The CDR3 is 11 amino acids. V was cut by 8 bases and J by 4 bases, with 11 bases left in between. The CDR3 is CANKRSTEAFF. The CDR3 DNA is TGTGCCAACAAACGGAGCACTGAAGCTTTCTTT.

This clonotype was seen ten or more times. The chain combines TRBV5-5 with TRBJ1-5; possible D gene TRBD1, 5 bases. The V end lost 4 bases, the J end lost 1 base, and 9 bases lay between the germline ends. The CDR3 runs to 14 residues. The germline gives CDR1 SGHKS, CDR2 YYEKEE (reference sequence). CDR3 DNA sequence: TGTGCCAGCAGCCAGCGACAGAGCAATCAGCCCCAGCATTTT. Translated: CASSQRQSNQPQHF.

The table lists this clonotype with many counts. The genes are TRBV3-1 and TRBJ1-6; TRBD1 is a possible D gene (5 bases). The CDR3 contains 13 residues. Germline V gene lookup returns CDR1 LGHDT and CDR2 YNNKEL (reference sequence). V lost 5 bases to trimming and J lost 6 bases, with 8 bases between them. CDR3 sequence: CASSGQGNSPLHF. CDR3 coding DNA: TGTGCCAGCAGCGGGCAGGGTAATTCACCCCTCCACTTT.

This clonotype was counted at least ten times. The chain has TRBV6-2 or TRBV6-3 and TRBJ1-5; maybe TRBD1 (6 bases). Between the trimmed V and J ends, which lost 10 bases and 4 bases, there was a span of 17 bases. CDR1 and CDR2 (germline): MNHEY, SVGEGT. This CDR3 region has 14 residues. The CDR3 sequence is CATTVHRENQPQHF. DNA for the CDR3: TGTGCCACTACCGTTCACAGGGAAAATCAGCCCCAGCATTTT.

This clonotype was detected many times. This rearrangement joins TRBV20-1 to TRBJ1-1, with D unclear. The CDR3 length is 14 residues. V was shortened by 6 bases and J by 1 base, with 15 bases between the two germline ends. Germline assignment: CDR1 DFQATT and CDR2 SNEGSKA (reference sequence). The CDR3 region has the DNA TGCAGTGCCCAGAATTGGGTGAGGAACACTGAAGCTTTCTTT. Protein sequence: CSAQNWVRNTEAFF.

The rearrangement joins TRBV18 to TRBJ1-1; no definite D call. The CDR3 consists of 15 residues. Trimming shortened V by 1 base and J by 5 bases, and 14 bases separated the two germline ends. The germline gives CDR1 KGHSH, CDR2 LQKENI. CDR3 bases: TGTGCCAGCTCACCACTTTTAGTTCAGGAGACTGAAGCTTTCTTT. Its protein is CASSPLLVQETEAFF. The full variable domain, rest sourced from reference TRBV18 and TRBJ1-1, is NAGVMQNPRHLVRRRGQEARLRCSPMKGHSHVYWYRQLPEEGLKFMVYLQKENIIDESGMPKERFSAEFPKEGPSILRIQQVVRGDSAAYFCASSPLLVQETEAFFGQGTRLTVV.

The chain is built from TRBV28 and TRBJ2-1; D not certain. V was pared by 6 bases and J by 0 bases, with 9 bases between. The CDR3 sequence is 14 residues long. The germline V gene encodes CDR1 MDHEN and CDR2 SYDVKM. The CDR3 nucleotides read TGTGCCAGCAGGGACGTAAGCTCCTACAATGAGCAGTTCTTC. This encodes CASRDVSSYNEQFF.

The chain links TRBV19 to TRBJ2-7, with a possible D match to TRBD1 (7 bases). The CDR3 covers 17 residues. Per germline, CDR1 LNHDA and CDR2 SQIVND (reference sequence). V gave up 3 bases and J gave up 1 base, with 19 bases separating them. The CDR3 DNA follows: TGTGCCAGTAGTATCGCGGGGACAGCCGGAGATTCCTACGAGCAGTACTTC. Its translation is CASSIAGTAGDSYEQYF.

The V gene is TRBV19, the J gene TRBJ2-1; D may correspond to TRBD1 or TRBD2 (5 bases each). V was pared by 1 base and J by 8 bases, with 15 bases between. Germline assignment: CDR1 LNHDA and CDR2 SQIVND (reference sequence). There are 15 residues in the CDR3. Written as DNA, the CDR3 is TGTGCCAGTAGTATAGGGGACGGGATTGGGGATGAGCAGTTCTTC. This encodes CASSIGDGIGDEQFF.

This clonotype was recorded many times. The V gene is TRBV2, the J gene TRBJ2-7; 10 bases map to TRBD1. Trimming took 4 bases from V and 2 from J; bases not matched to a gene: 5. Per the germline V gene, CDR1 is SNHLY and CDR2 is FYNNEI. The CDR3 extends over 15 amino acids. CDR3 in DNA: TGTGCCAGCAGTGTCCCTGGACAGGGGGCCTACGAGCAGTACTTC. This encodes CASSVPGQGAYEQYF.

This chain connects TRBV28 to TRBJ2-1; TRBD2 aligns across 12 bases. Trimming cost V 2 bases and J 7 bases; bases outside gene matches: 6. Germline V gives CDR1 MDHEN, CDR2 SYDVKM. There are 16 residues in the CDR3. Written as DNA, the CDR3 is TGTGCCAGCAGTTTAGTCCCTAGCGGGGGGGTTAATGAGCAGTTCTTC. Encoded protein: CASSLVPSGGVNEQFF.

In its sample, this clonotype was seen many times. The V gene is TRBV20-1, the J gene TRBJ2-1; 8 bases are shared with TRBD1. Trimming cost V 2 bases and J 7 bases; bases outside gene matches: 7. Germline CDR1 is DFQATT and CDR2 is SNEGSKA (reference sequence). This CDR3 region has 14 residues. The CDR3 here is CSARRQGAFNEQFF. The CDR3 region has the DNA TGCAGTGCTAGAAGGCAGGGGGCCTTTAATGAGCAGTTCTTC.

This clonotype was seen ten or more times. The genes are TRBV11-3 and TRBJ2-1, with 9 nucleotides matching TRBD1. Germline CDR1 is SGHNT and CDR2 is YENEEA. Losses at the gene ends were 5 bases for V and 5 bases for J; bases not matched to a gene: 7. The CDR3 runs to 15 residues. CDR3 nucleotide sequence: TGTGCCAGCAGCCCCCGAGGACAGGGGAACAATGAGCAGTTCTTC. The encoded protein is CASSPRGQGNNEQFF.

In this sample, this clonotype turned up many times. The V gene is TRBV7-9, the J gene TRBJ1-6; D is perhaps TRBD1 (6 bases). Germline V gene lookup returns CDR1 SEHNR and CDR2 FQNEAQ (reference sequence). Trimming stripped 5 bases from V and 5 bases from J, with 10 bases between. This CDR3 contains 14 residues. In DNA form, the CDR3 reads TGTGCCAGCAGCCTGGACAGCAATAATTCACCCCTCCACTTT. This codes for CASSLDSNNSPLHF.

This clonotype was counted between two and nine times. This sequence joins TRBV20-1 and TRBJ2-5; no reliable D call. The length of the CDR3 is 14 residues. In germline, CDR1 is DFQATT, CDR2 SNEGSKA (reference sequence). V dropped 0 bases and J dropped 3 bases, with 11 bases sitting between them. The CDR3 sequence: CSAREGFFKETQYF. The CDR3 coding sequence is TGCAGTGCTAGAGAAGGCTTTTTTAAAGAGACCCAGTACTTC.

At least ten counts were recorded for this clonotype. This chain connects TRBV28 to TRBJ2-1; TRBD2 matches at 8 bases. The germline V gene has CDR1 MDHEN and CDR2 SYDVKM. This CDR3 region has 16 residues. Unmatched junction bases numbered 6, after V lost 5 bases and J lost 0 bases. The chain's CDR3 is CASSTPSGSSYNEQFF. CDR3 coding DNA: TGTGCCAGCAGTACTCCCAGCGGGAGCTCCTACAATGAGCAGTTCTTC.

V gene TRBV6-5 combines with J gene TRBJ2-2, with D possibly being TRBD1 or TRBD2 (5 bases each). Between the trimmed V and J ends, which lost 2 bases and 5 bases, there was a span of 9 bases. This CDR3 has 14 residues. The germline V gene encodes CDR1 MNHEY and CDR2 SVGAGI. The CDR3, as DNA: TGTGCCAGCAGTTACGGGACCCGAACCGGGGAGCTGTTTTTT. Translation: CASSYGTRTGELFF.

This clonotype was detected many times. V and J are TRBV6-1 and TRBJ1-1; D may be TRBD1 (5 bases). Germline CDR1 and CDR2: MNHNS and SASEGT. The V gene lost 5 bases and the J gene lost 5 bases, with 15 bases spanning the gap. This CDR3 region has 14 residues. CDR3 amino acids: CASSTQGVLTEAFF. As DNA, the CDR3 is TGTGCCAGCAGTACCCAGGGAGTCCTTACTGAAGCTTTCTTT.

This clonotype has ten or more counts. The chain employs TRBV7-2 and TRBJ1-1; D is possibly TRBD1 (5 bases). The CDR3 totals 15 residues. The ends were cut back, 4 bases at V and 2 bases at J, with 14 bases in the middle. Germline V CDR1 and CDR2: SGHTA, FQGNSA. CDR3 coding DNA: TGTGCCAGCAGCTCGAGGGGCGGCTTTAACACTGAAGCTTTCTTT. Residues: CASSSRGGFNTEAFF.

The chain has TRBV6-2 or TRBV6-3 and TRBJ2-1, with D unresolved. The CDR3 runs to 12 residues. Trimming shortened V by 5 bases and J by 9 bases, and 11 bases separated the two germline ends. The germline CDR1 and CDR2 sequences are MNHEY and SVGEGT. CDR3 residues: CASSAQVGEQFF. CDR3 coding DNA: TGTGCCAGCAGTGCCCAAGTTGGTGAGCAGTTCTTC.

This clonotype was counted between two and nine times. The chain combines TRBV6-5 with TRBJ2-1; 7 bases agree with TRBD2. J lost 6 bases, V lost 4 bases, and 6 bases had no gene match. CDR1 and CDR2 (germline): MNHEY, SVGAGI. The CDR3 covers 14 residues. CDR3 sequence: CASSWAGVGNEQFF. CDR3 DNA sequence: TGTGCCAGCAGTTGGGCGGGAGTCGGCAATGAGCAGTTCTTC.

Ten or more counts support this clonotype. This chain links TRBV28 with TRBJ2-2, with 11 nucleotides matching TRBD2. In germline, CDR1 is MDHEN, CDR2 SYDVKM. This CDR3 comprises 17 residues. Trimming cost V 5 bases and J 5 bases; bases outside gene matches: 10. CDR3 coding DNA: TGTGCCAGCAGTCTCGGCCTACTAGCGGGAGATACCGGGGAGCTGTTTTTT. As protein: CASSLGLLAGDTGELFF.

Comment on this clonotype: A read error is possible here, since a much larger clone lies one base away. The CDR3 region has the DNA TGTGCCAGCAGTTTAGACCCGAACGCTGAAGCTTTCTTT. Translating it yields CASSLDPNAEAFF. The J gene is TRBJ1-1, the V gene TRBV12-3 or TRBV12-4; no clear D gene. CDR3 length equals 13 residues.

This clonotype was picked up many times. In DNA form, the CDR3 reads TGTGCCAGCAGTTCTGACAGGGAGTGGAATCAGCCCCAGCATTTT. Translated, it gives CASSSDREWNQPQHF. This rearrangement joins TRBV12-3 or TRBV12-4 to TRBJ1-5; 7 nucleotides match TRBD1. Trimming cost V 4 bases and J 4 bases; bases outside gene matches: 7. The CDR3 loop spans 15 amino acids.

The chain uses TRBV20-1 and TRBJ2-1, with D tentatively TRBD1 (7 bases). Germline CDR1 is DFQATT and CDR2 is SNEGSKA (reference sequence). This CDR3 has 11 amino acids. The V and J ends lost 7 bases and 16 bases respectively, with 20 bases between them. DNA for the CDR3: TGCAGTGGCGCTCTCGCAGGGGGGCAATTCTTC. It is translated as CSGALAGGQFF.